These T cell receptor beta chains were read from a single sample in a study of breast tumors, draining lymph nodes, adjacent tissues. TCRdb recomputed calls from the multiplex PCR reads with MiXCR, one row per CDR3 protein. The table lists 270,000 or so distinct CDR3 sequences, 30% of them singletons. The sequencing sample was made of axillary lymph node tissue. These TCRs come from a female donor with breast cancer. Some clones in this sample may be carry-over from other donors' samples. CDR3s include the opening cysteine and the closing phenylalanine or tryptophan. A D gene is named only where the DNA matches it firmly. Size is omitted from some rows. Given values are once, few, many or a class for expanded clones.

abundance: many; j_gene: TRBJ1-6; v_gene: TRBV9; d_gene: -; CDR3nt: TGTGCCAGCAGCCCGGTGACAGGCACTAATTCACCCCTCCACTTT; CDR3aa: CASSPVTGTNSPLHF
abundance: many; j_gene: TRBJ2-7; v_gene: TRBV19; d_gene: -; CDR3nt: TGTGCCAGTAGTACAGGGGTGAGCTCCTACGAGCAGTACTTC; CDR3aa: CASSTGVSSYEQYF
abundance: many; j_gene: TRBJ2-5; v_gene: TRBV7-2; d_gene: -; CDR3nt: TGTGCCAGCAGCTTAACGAGGGCGGGAGAGACCCAGTACTTC; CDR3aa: CASSLTRAGETQYF
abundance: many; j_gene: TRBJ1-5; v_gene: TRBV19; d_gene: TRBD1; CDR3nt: TGTGCCAGTAGTATAACCCCCGACAGGGGACTTACCGATCAGCCCCAGCATTTT; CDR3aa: CASSITPDRGLTDQPQHF
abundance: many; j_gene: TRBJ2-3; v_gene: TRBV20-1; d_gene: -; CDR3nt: TGCAGTGCTAGCGTCGTGCGCACAGATACGCAGTATTTT; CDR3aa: CSASVVRTDTQYF
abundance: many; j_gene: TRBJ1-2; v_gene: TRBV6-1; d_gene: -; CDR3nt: TGTGCCAGCAGTGATTCTGGCAGCAACTATGGCTACACCTTC; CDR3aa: CASSDSGSNYGYTF
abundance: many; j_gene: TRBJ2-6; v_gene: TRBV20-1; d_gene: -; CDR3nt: TGCAGTGCCCTCGCGCTCAGGATCTCTGGGGCCAACGTCCTGACTTTC; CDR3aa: CSALALRISGANVLTF
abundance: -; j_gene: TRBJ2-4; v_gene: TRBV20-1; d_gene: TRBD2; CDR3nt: TGCAGTGCTACCGTAGCGGGGGTAGCCAAAAACATTCAGTACTTC; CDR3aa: CSATVAGVAKNIQYF
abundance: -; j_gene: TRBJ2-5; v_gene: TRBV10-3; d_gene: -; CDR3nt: TGTGCCATCAGTGAGGCGCGAGAATTC; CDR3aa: CAISEAREF
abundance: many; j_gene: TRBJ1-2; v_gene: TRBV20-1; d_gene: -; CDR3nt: TGCAGTGCTAGTCGGGGGGCGCGGGCTAACTATGGCTACACCTTC; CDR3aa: CSASRGARANYGYTF
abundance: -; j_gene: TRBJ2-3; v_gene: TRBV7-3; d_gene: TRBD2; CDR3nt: TGTGCCAGTTTAGCGGGAAGTCTAACAGATACGCAGTATTTT; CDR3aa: CASLAGSLTDTQYF
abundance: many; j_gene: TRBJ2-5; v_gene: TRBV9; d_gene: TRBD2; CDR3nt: TGTGCCAGCAGCGTACGCCCCCAACTAGCGGAGGGGGAGACCCAGTACTTC; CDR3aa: CASSVRPQLAEGETQYF
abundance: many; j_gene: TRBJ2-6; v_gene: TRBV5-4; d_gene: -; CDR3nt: TGTGCCTCTAATTTCGGGGGATCTGGGGCCAACGTCCTGACTTTC; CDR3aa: CASNFGGSGANVLTF
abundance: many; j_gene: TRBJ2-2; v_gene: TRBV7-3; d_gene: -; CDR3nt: TGTGCCAGCAGCTTAAGCGGGGGCATCGGGGAGCTGTTTTTT; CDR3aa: CASSLSGGIGELFF
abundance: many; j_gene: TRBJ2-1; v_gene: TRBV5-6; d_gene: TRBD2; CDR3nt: TGTGCCAGCAGCAGATACCGGGACCAGCGGGATAATGAGCAGTTCTTC; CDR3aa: CASSRYRDQRDNEQFF
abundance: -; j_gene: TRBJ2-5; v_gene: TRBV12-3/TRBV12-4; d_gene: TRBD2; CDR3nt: TGTGCCAGCAGACCTACACGGACTAGCGGGAGTAATCGGGCCTTC; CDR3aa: CASRPTRTSGSNRAF
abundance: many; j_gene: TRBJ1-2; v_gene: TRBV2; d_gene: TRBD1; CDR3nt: TGTGCCAGCAGTTCCCCGGGACAGGGCAAGTATGGCTACACCTTC; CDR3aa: CASSSPGQGKYGYTF
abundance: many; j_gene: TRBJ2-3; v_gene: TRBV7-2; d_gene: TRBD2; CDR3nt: TGTGCCAGCAGCCGGCTAGGCCGGGAGGGCCGAGATAGAACAGATACGCAGTATTTT; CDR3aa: CASSRLGREGRDRTDTQYF
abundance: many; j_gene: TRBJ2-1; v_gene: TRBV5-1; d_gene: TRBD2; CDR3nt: TGCGCCAGCAGCCCTACCCGGGGGGGTGAGCAGTTCTTC; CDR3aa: CASSPTRGGEQFF
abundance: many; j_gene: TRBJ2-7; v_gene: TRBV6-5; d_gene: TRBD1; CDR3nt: TGTGCCAGCAGTCGGGACAGGGGGATCTACGAGCAGTACTTC; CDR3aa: CASSRDRGIYEQYF
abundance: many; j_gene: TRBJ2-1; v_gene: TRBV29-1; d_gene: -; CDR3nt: TGCAGCGTTGGGGCGGGATCCGTGGTCAGTGAGCAGTTCTTC; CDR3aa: CSVGAGSVVSEQFF
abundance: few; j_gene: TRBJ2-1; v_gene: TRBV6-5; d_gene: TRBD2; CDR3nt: TGTGCCAGCCCAACCGGGCGGGAGGGCCCTTATTCCGCTAATGAGCAGTTCTTC; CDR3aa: CASPTGREGPYSANEQFF
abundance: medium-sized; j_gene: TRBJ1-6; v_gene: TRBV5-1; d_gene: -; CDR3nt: TGCGCCAGCAGCTTGGATCGGGTCGAATCAAGTTCACCCCTCCACTTT; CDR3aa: CASSLDRVESSSPLHF
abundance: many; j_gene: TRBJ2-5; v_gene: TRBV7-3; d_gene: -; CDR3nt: TGTGCCAGCAGCTTAAGGGGGGACGGGACCGGGGAGACCCAGTACTTC; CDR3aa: CASSLRGDGTGETQYF
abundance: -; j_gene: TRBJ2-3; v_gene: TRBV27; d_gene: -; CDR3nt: TGTGCCAGCAGTTATTGGGGGCAGACAGATACGCAGTATTTT; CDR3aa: CASSYWGQTDTQYF
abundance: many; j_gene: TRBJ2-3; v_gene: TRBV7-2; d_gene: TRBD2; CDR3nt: TGTGCCAGCAGCTTAGCGCGGCCTAGCGGGACTAGCACAGATACGCAGTATTTT; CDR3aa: CASSLARPSGTSTDTQYF
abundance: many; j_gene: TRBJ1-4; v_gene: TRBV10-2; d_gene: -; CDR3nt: TGCGCCAGCAGTGAGTCAGTGTTGGGGGGAAAACTGTTTTTT; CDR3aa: CASSESVLGGKLFF
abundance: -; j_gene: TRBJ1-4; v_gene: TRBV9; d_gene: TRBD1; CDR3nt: TGTGCCAGCAGCGTAGTACAGGGGGCCACTGAAAAACTGTTTTTT; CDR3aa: CASSVVQGATEKLFF
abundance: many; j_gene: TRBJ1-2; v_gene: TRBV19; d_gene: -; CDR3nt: TGTGCCACCGTCGACCCCGGCCCTTCGGATGGCTACACCTTC; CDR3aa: CATVDPGPSDGYTF
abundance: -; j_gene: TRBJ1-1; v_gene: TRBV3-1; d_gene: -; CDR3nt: TGTGCCAGCAGCCAAGAGGGCACCGGGGCTTTCTTT; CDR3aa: CASSQEGTGAFF
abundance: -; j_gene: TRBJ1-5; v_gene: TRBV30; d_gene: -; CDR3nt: TGTGCCGCGGTAGGGGGTGGCAATCAGCCCCAGCATTTT; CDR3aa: CAAVGGGNQPQHF
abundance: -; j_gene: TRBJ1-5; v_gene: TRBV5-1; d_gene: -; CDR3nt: TGCGCCAGCAGCTTGGGGGGCTACGAGCATTTT; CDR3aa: CASSLGGYEHF
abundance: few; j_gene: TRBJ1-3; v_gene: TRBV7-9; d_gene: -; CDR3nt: TGTGCCAGCAGCTTAGAGGGGAACTCTGGAAGCACCATATATTTT; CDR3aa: CASSLEGNSGSTIYF
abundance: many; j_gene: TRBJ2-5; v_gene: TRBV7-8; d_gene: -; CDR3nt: TGTGCCAGCAGCTTATCTGCCACTGAAGAGACCCAGTACTTC; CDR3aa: CASSLSATEETQYF
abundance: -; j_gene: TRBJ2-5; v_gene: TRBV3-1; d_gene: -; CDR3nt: TGTGCCAGCAGCCAAGTTGTGGGCGAGACCCAGTACTTC; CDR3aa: CASSQVVGETQYF
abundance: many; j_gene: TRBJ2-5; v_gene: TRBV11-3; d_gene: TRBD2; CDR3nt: TGTGCCAGCAGCCAAAGGAGGACTAGTACGGAGACCCAGTACTTC; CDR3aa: CASSQRRTSTETQYF